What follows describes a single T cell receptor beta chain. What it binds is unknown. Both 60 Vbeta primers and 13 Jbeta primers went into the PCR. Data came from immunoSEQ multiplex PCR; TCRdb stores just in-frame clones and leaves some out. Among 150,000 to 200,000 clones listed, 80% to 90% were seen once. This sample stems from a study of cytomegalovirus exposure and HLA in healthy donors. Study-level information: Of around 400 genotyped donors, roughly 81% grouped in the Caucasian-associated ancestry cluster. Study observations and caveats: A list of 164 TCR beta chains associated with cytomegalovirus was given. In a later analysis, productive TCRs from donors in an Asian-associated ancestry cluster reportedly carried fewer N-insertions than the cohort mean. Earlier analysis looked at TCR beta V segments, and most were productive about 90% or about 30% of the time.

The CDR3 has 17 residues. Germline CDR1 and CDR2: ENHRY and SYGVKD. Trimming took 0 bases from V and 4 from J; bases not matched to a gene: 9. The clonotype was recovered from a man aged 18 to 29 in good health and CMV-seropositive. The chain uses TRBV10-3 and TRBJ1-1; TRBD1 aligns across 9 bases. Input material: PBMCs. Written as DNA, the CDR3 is TGTGCCATCAGTGAGTCGCATTGGGTGACAGGGGGCACTGAAGCTTTCTTT. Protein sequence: CAISESHWVTGGTEAFF.